This TCR beta chain derives from a study of HIV-infected patients and healthy controls. The CDR3 sequence is 16 residues long. Trimming took 5 bases from V and 5 from J; bases not matched to a gene: 12. Germline V gives CDR1 SGHKS, CDR2 YYEKEE (reference sequence). Alpha and beta constant-region primers primed reverse transcription of approximately 500 ng RNA. Using multiplexing indices, alpha and beta chain libraries were generated apart by chain-specific third strand synthesis. TCRdb reprocessed the 5' RACE reads with MiXCR, giving one entry per CDR3 protein. The sample has about 24,000 distinct CDR3 sequences, 8.5% to 9% seen once. This clonotype was recorded at least ten times. The repertoire came from unfractionated whole blood and reflected all unsorted peripheral T cells.

This clonotype originated in an adult in good health. The chain has TRBV5-5 and TRBJ2-3; 9 positions agree with TRBD2. The sample consisted of blood. CDR3 DNA sequence: TGTGCCAGCAGTGTACAGGCGGGGGGGCAGCAAGATACGCAGTATTTT. This sequence encodes CASSVQAGGQQDTQYF. Full variable domain (remainder filled in from reference TRBV5-5 and TRBJ2-3): DAGVTQSPTHLIKTRGQQVTLRCSPISGHKSVSWYQQVLGQGPQFIFQYYEKEERGRGNFPDRFSARQFPNYSSELNVNALLLGDSALYLCASSVQAGGQQDTQYFGPGTRLTVL.